A selection of T cell receptor beta chains follows, all from one sample in a study of human T cells and chemical hapten exposure. Via MiXCR, TCRdb re-called the RACE reads, giving one row per CDR3 protein. The sample lists around 100,000 distinct CDR3 sequences; less than 14% were seen once. The sequencing here drew on whole blood, taken in connection with sensitization to the hapten diphenylcyclopropenone (DPC). These receptors were taken from a woman aged 55-70 years with alopecia areata. Some clones in this sample may be carry-over from other donors' samples. CDR3s include the opening cysteine and the closing phenylalanine or tryptophan. A clone size is listed for some rows: how often the clone was seen (once, few, many), or a class if it is expanded.

v_call	clone_size	cdr3_aa
TRBV6-5	many	CASSRTERGTGSVNYGYTF
TRBV10-3	many	CAVRTGRGGYTF
TRBV18	many	CASSPETASNTGELFF
TRBV18	many	CASSVAGQGDTEAFF
TRBV4-1	-	CASSQDRGRETQYF
TRBV10-3	few	CAISGAAGGPDNEQFF
TRBV5-5	-	CASSLAEFEQFF
TRBV12-3/TRBV12-4	-	CASSLGGGPTFHNEQFF
TRBV6-6	many	CASSYYGTTDTQYF
TRBV11-2	few	CASSLGGGNRETQYF
TRBV18	-	CASSPPQGGSNQPQHF
TRBV2	many	CASSEFGTGNTGELFF
TRBV11-2	many	CASSLGLPTDTQYF
TRBV4-2	-	CASSQGLSRTDTQYF
TRBV7-3	-	CASSLTMGGDGYTF
TRBV7-9	many	CASSLGTSGGETQYF
TRBV10-3	many	CAISERVGSYGYTF
TRBV7-8	many	CASSPPLRFGGNEQFF
TRBV5-1	many	CASSFLPPRRTAWDLNSNQPQHF
TRBV19	-	CASSIGQAEETQYF
TRBV3-1	few	CASSQAGNYGYTF
TRBV2	many	CASRGQGASYEQYF
TRBV6-2/TRBV6-3	few	CTSSYARDRAYNEQFF
TRBV20-1	many	CSAGQSNQPQHF
TRBV20-1	many	CSAPDRGRDQPQHF
TRBV10-1	many	CASSESGAGGEDAYNEQFF
TRBV7-9	few	CATGGTSRTPLKETQYF
TRBV5-1	-	CASSPGQGLYEQYF
TRBV12-3/TRBV12-4	-	CASSLDIPPGELFF
TRBV7-9	many	CASSPPGQGTGNEQFF
TRBV12-3/TRBV12-4	few	CASSPGGLGSPLHF
TRBV3-1	many	CASSPSGYEQYF
TRBV2	many	CASVWGSNQPQHF
TRBV3-1	few	CASSRGTTPYEQYF
TRBV27	few	CASSLFVGSPLHF
TRBV6-6	many	CASSQPRGEQFF
TRBV12-3/TRBV12-4	many	CASRGENEQYF
TRBV6-6	many	CASSRSVGVSFGSPLHF
TRBV5-1	few	CASSLVIATTEAFF
TRBV18	many	CASSPLGQGGFSAGAFF
TRBV7-9	many	CASSLEVAGAYDEQYF
TRBV5-1	few	CASSLDRTPLLVTF
TRBV10-3	few	CATQDGGASYEQYF
TRBV6-5	-	CASSPGTNYNEQFF
TRBV3-1	-	CASNPDSLAGANTGELFF
TRBV10-3	few	CAISPDLAGGGTQYF
TRBV18	many	CASSPKSRQGHEQYF
TRBV4-1	-	CASSQEGGYSNQPQHF
TRBV5-1	few	CASRLAGGTETQYF
TRBV30	-	CAWSVGGASSNQPQHF
TRBV6-1	many	CAIQDSNQPQHF